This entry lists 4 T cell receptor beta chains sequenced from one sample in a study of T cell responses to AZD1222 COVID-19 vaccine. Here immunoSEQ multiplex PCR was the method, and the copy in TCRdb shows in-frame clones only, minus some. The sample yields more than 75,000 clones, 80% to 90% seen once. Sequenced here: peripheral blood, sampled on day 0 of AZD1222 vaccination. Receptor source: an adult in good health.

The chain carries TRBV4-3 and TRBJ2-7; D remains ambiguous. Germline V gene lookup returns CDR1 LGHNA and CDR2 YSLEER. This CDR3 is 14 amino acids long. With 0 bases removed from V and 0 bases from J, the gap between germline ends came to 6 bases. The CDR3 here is CASSQDRISYEQYF. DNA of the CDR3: TGCGCCAGCAGCCAAGATCGGATCTCCTACGAGCAGTACTTC.

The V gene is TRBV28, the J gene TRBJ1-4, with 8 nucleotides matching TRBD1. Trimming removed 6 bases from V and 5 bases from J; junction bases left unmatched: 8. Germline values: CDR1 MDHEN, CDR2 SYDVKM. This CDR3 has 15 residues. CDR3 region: CASRAGQGRNEKLFF. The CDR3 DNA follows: TGTGCCAGCAGAGCTGGACAGGGCAGGAATGAAAAACTGTTTTTT.

The CDR3 DNA sequence: TGTGCCAGCAGCTTGGCTATAGGAGGGGCCAATAATGAGCAGTTCTTC. It encodes CASSLAIGGANNEQFF. The gene calls are TRBV7-2 and TRBJ2-1; D possibly corresponds to TRBD2 (6 bases). V lost 3 bases and J lost 7, with 19 bases in between. This CDR3 is built from 16 residues. CDR1 and CDR2 from the germline V gene are SGHTA and FQGNSA.

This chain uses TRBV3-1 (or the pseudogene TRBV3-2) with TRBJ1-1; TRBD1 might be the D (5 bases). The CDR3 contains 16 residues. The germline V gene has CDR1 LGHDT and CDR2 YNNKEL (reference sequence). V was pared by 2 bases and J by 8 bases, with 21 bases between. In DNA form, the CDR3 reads TGTGCCAGCAGCCAACAACGACGAGCAGGGAACCCCGAAGCTTTCTTT. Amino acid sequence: CASSQQRRAGNPEAFF.